This T cell receptor (beta chain) was sequenced during a study of CD8+ T cells in alopecia areata. Study in general: It was oral tofacitinib, at 5 to 10 mg twice daily, that treated patients received. Study-wide results and limits: For lesional scalp, especially alopecia totalis/universalis, clonality was higher than in normal scalp.

Worth noting for this clone: Its cognate antigen is unknown.

It was from alopecia areata patients that lesional scalp punch biopsies and peripheral blood were collected. PBMCs served as the source from which CD4+ and CD8+ T cells were sorted. V lost 5 bases to trimming and J lost 3 bases, with 4 bases between them. The CDR3 is made up of 10 amino acids. From germline, CDR1 is SQVTM and CDR2 ANQGSEA. RNA extraction was followed by reverse transcription into cDNA, which acted as the sequencing template. Some clones are missing from TCRdb's copy, which holds only in-frame ones; the method was immunoSEQ multiplex PCR. Here the sample spans approximately 65,000 clones, approximately 45% being singletons.

Sequencing used CD8+ T cells sorted from blood, obtained at week 0. The chain has TRBV29-1 and TRBJ2-5; unclear D gene. This receptor was taken from a human donor with alopecia areata. The CDR3 sequence: CSVQKETQYF. Here the CDR3 DNA reads TGCAGCGTTCAGAAAGAGACCCAGTACTTC.